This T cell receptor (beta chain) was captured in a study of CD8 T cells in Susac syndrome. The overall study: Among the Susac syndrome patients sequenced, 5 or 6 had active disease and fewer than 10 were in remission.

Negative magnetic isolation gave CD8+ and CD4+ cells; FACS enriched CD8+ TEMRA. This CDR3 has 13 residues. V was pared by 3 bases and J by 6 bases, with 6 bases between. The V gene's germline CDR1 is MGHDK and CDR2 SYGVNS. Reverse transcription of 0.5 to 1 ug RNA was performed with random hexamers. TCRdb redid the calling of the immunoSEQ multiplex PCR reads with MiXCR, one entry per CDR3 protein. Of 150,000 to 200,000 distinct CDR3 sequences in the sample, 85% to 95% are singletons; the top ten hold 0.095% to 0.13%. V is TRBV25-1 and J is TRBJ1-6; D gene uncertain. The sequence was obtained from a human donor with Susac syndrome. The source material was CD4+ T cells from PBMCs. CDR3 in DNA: TGTGCCAGCAGTGAGGCATCTAATTCACCCCTCCACTTT. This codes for CASSEASNSPLHF.